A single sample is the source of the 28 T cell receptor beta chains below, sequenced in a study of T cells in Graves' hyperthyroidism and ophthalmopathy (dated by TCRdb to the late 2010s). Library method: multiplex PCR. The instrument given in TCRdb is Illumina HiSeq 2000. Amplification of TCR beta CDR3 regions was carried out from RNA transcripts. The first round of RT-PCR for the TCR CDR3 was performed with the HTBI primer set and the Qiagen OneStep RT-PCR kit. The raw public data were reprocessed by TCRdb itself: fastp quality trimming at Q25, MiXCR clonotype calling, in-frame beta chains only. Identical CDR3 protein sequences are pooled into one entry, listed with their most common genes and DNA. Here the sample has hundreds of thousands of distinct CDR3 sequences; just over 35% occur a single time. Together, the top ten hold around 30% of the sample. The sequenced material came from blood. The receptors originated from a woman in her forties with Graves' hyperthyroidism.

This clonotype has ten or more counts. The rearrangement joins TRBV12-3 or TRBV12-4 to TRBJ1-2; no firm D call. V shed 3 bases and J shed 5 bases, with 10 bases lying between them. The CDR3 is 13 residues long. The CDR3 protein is CASSFGSSYGYTF. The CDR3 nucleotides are TGTGCCAGCAGTTTCGGCAGCTCGTATGGCTACACCTTC.

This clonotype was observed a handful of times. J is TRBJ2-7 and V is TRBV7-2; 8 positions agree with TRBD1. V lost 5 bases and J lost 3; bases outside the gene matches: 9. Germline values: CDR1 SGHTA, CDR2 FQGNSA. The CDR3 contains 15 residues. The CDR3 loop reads CASSQAGGAVYEQYF. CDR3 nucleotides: TGTGCCAGCAGCCAAGCAGGGGGCGCAGTCTACGAGCAGTACTTC.

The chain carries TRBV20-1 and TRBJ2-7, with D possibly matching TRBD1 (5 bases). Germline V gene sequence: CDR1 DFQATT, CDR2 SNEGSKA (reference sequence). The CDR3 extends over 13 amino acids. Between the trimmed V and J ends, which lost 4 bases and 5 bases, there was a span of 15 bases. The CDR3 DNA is TGCAGTGCTATAGTAGGGGCCTTCCACGAGCAGTACTTC. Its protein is CSAIVGAFHEQYF.

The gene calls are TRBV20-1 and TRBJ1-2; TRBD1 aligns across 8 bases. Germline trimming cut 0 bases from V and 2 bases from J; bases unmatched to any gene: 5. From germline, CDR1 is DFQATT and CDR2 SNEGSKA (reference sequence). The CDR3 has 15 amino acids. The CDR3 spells CSARDFWTGNYGYTF. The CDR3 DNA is TGCAGTGCTAGAGATTTTTGGACAGGGAACTATGGCTACACCTTC.

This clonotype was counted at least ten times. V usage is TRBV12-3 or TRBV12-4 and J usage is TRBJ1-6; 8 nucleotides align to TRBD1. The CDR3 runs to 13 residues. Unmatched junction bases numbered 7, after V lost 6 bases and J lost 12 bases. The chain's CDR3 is CASRGQGSRPLHF. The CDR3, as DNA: TGTGCCAGCAGAGGACAGGGCAGTCGACCCCTCCACTTT.

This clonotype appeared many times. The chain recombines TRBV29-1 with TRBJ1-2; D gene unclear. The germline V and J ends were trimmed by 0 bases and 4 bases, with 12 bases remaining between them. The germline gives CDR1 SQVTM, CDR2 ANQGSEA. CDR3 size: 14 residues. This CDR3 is CSVEDRGGPYGYTF. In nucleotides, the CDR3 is TGCAGCGTTGAAGATCGAGGTGGGCCCTATGGCTACACCTTC.

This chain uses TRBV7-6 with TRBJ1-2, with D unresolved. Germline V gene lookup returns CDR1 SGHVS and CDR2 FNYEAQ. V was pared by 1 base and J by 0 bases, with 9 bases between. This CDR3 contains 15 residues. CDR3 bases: TGTGCCAGCAGCTTAGTAGGGCAGACTAACTATGGCTACACCTTC. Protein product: CASSLVGQTNYGYTF.

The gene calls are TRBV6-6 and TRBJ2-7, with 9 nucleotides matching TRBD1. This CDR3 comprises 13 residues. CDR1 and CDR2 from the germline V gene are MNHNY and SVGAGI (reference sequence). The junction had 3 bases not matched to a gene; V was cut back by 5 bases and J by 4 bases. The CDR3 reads CASSKGTGYEQYF. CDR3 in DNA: TGTGCCAGCAGTAAAGGGACAGGGTACGAGCAGTACTTC.

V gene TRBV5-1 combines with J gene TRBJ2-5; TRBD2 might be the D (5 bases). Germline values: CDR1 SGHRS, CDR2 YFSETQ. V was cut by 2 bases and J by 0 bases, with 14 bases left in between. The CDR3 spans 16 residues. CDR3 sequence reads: CASSFSGGLDQETQYF. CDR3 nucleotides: TGCGCCAGCAGCTTTTCGGGCGGGCTAGACCAAGAGACCCAGTACTTC.

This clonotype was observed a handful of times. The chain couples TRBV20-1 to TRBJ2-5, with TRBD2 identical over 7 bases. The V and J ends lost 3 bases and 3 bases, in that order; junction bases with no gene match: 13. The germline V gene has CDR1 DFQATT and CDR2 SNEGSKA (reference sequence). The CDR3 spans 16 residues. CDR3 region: CSASTLTRGTKETQYF. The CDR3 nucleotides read TGCAGTGCTAGTACCCTGACCCGAGGGACTAAAGAGACCCAGTACTTC.

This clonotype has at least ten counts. CDR3 amino acids: CASSPGGAGWETQYF. The DNA of the CDR3 is TGTGCCAGTAGCCCCGGGGGAGCGGGGTGGGAGACCCAGTACTTC. This rearrangement joins TRBV19 to TRBJ2-5, with 7 bases that match TRBD2. Germline loops: CDR1 LNHDA, CDR2 SQIVND (reference sequence). The CDR3 consists of 15 residues. With V trimmed by 6 bases and J by 5 bases, 12 bases remained unmatched.

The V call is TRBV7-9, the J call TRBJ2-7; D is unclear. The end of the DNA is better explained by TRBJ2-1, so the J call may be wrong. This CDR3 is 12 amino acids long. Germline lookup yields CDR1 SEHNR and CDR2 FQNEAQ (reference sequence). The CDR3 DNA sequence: TGTGCCAGCAGCTTAGAGCAATTGGAGCAGTTCTTC. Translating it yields CASSLEQLEQFF.

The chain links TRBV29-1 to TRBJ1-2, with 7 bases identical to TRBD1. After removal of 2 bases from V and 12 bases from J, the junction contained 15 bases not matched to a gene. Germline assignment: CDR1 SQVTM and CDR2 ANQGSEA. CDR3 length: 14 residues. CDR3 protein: CSVEHRGKGSGNTF. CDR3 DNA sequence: TGCAGCGTTGAACACAGGGGTAAGGGCTCTGGAAACACCTTC.

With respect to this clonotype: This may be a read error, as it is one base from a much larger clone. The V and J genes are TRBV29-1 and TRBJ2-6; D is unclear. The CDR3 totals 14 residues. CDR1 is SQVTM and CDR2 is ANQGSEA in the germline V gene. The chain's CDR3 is CSVGGASEANVLTF. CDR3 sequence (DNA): TGCAGCGTTGGGGGTGCCTCTGAGGCCAACGTCCTGACTTTC.

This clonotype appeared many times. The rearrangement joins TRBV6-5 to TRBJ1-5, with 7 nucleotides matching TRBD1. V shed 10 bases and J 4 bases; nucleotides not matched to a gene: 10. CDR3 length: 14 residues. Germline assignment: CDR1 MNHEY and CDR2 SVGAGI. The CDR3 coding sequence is TGTGCCACCAGGGAGGGGGCAGGGAATCAGCCCCAGCATTTT. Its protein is CATREGAGNQPQHF.

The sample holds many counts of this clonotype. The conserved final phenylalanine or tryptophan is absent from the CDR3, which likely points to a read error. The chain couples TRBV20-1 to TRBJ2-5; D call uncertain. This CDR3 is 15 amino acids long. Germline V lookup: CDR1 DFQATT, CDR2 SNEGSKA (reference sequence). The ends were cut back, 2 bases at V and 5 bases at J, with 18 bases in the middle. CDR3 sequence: CSARKLLDGRETQYS. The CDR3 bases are TGCAGTGCTAGAAAGTTGTTGGACGGGCGCGAGACCCAGTACTCC.

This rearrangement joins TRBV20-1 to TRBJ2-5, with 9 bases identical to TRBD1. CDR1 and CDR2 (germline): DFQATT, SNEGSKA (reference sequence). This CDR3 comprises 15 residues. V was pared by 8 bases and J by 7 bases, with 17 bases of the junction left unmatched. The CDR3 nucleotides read TGCAGTTCCGGGACAGGGCCCCCCCCGGGTGTGACCCAGTACTTC. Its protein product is CSSGTGPPPGVTQYF.

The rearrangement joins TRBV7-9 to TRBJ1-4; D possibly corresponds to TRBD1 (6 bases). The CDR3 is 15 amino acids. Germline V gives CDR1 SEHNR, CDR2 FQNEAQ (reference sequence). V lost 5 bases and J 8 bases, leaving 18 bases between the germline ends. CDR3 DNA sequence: TGTGCCAGCAGCCAGCTCAGGGGTTTCGGCGAAAAACTGTTTTTT. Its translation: CASSQLRGFGEKLFF.

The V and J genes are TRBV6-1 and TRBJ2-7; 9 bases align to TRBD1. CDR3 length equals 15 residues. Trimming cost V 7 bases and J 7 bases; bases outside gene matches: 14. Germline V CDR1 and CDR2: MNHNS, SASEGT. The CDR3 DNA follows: TGTGCCAGCACCACCCGAGGACAGGGGTACAATGAGCAGTACTTC. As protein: CASTTRGQGYNEQYF.

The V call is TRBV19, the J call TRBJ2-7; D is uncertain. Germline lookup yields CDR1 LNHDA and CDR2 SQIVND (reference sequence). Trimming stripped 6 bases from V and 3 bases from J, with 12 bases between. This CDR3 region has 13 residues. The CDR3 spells CASSLATLYEQYF. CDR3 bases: TGTGCCAGTAGCTTAGCTACACTCTACGAGCAGTACTTC. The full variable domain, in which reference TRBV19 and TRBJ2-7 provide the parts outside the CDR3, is DGGITQSPKYLFRKEGQNVTLSCEQNLNHDAMYWYRQDPGQGLRLIYYSQIVNDFQKGDIAEGYSVSREKKESFPLTVTSAQKNPTAFYLCASSLATLYEQYFGPGTRLTVT.

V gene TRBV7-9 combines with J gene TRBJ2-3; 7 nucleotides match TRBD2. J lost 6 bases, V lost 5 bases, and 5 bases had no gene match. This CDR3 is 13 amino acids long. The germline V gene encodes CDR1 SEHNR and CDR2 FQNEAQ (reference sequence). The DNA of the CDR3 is TGTGCCAGCAGCCCGGGGGGTGAGGATACGCAGTATTTT. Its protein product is CASSPGGEDTQYF.

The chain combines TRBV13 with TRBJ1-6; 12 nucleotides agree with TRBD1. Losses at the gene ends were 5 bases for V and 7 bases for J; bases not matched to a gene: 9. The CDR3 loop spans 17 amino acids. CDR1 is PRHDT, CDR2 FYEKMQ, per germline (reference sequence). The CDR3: CASSARGTGGWNSPLHF. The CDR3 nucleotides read TGTGCCAGCAGCGCCCGAGGGACAGGGGGCTGGAATTCACCCCTCCACTTT. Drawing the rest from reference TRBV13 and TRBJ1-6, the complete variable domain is AAGVIQSPRHLIKEKRETATLKCYPIPRHDTVYWYQQGPGQDPQFLISFYEKMQSDKGSIPDRFSAQQFSDYHSELNMSSLELGDSALYFCASSARGTGGWNSPLHFGNGTRLTVT.

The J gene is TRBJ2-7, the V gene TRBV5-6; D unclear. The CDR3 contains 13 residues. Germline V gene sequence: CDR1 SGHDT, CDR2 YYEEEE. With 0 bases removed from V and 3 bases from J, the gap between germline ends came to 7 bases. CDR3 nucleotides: TGTGCCAGCAGCTTGGGATACTACTACGAGCAGTACTTC. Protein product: CASSLGYYYEQYF.

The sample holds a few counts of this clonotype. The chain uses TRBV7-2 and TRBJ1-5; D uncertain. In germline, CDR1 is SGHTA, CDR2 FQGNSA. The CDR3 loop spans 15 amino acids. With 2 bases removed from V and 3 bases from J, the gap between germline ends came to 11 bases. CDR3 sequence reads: CASSLLGTPNQPQHF. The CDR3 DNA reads TGTGCCAGCAGCTTACTGGGTACCCCCAATCAGCCCCAGCATTTT. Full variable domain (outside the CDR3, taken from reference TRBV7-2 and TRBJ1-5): GAGVSQSPSNKVTEKGKDVELRCDPISGHTALYWYRQSLGQGLEFLIYFQGNSAPDKSGLPSDRFSAERTGGSVSTLTIQRTQQEDSAVYLCASSLLGTPNQPQHFGDGTRLSIL.

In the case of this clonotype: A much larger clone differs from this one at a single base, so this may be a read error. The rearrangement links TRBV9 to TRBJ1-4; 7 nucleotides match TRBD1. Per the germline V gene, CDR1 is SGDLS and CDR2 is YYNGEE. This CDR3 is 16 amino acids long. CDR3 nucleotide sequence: TGTGCCAGCAGCGCTAGCGGACAGGCCAAAAGGGAAAGACTGTTTTTT. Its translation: CASSASGQAKRERLFF. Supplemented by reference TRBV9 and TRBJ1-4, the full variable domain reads DSGVTQTPKHLITATGQRVTLRCSPRSGDLSVYWYQQSLDQGLQFLIQYYNGEERAKGNILERFSAQQFPDLHSELNLSSLELGDSALYFCASSASGQAKRERLFFGSGTQLSVL.

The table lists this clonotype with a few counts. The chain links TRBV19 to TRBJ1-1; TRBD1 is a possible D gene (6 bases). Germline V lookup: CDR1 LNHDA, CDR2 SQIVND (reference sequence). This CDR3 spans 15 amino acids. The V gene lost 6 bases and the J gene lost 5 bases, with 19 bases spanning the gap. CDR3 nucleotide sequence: TGTGCCAGTAGCAGGGGAGATATTTTCAGGACTGAAGCTTTCTTT. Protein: CASSRGDIFRTEAFF.

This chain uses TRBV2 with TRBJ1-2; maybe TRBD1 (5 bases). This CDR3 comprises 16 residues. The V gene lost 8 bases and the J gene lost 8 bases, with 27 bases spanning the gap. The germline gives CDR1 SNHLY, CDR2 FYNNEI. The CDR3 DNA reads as TGTGCCAGCGTGATAGGCGGGGGACCGACAATCAGAGGCTACACCTTC. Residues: CASVIGGGPTIRGYTF.

The CDR3 DNA is TGTGCCAGCAGTTTTCTCGGGCGGGAGAATCAGCCCCAGCATTTT. This encodes CASSFLGRENQPQHF. This chain joins TRBV28 and TRBJ1-5; D is uncertain. CDR1 and CDR2 from the germline V gene are MDHEN and SYDVKM. Trimming cost V 3 bases and J 4 bases, with 13 bases left between them. This CDR3 region has 15 residues.